This T cell receptor (beta chain) was documented in a study of blood T cell repertoires in COVID-19. Across the study: Whether acute or convalescent, the COVID-19 samples came from the United States, Italy and Spain.

In the study's own analysis: How many nucleated cells were present was estimated from reference gene primer amplification. Method: immunoSEQ multiplex PCR; TCRdb's copy keeps in-frame clones and lacks some. That table furnishes V, J and clone size, whereas the DNA furnished D and trimming. Of about 110,000 clones in the sample, 70% to 80% were seen once. The sequenced sample was peripheral blood. The receptor comes from a man in his sixties or seventies with active or convalescent COVID-19.

The CDR3 coding sequence is TGTGCCAGCAGTAGGACTAGCGTCACCGGGGAGCTGTTTTTT. Translated, it gives CASSRTSVTGELFF. V usage is TRBV6-5 and J usage is TRBJ2-2, with TRBD2 identical over 9 bases. Germline-derived CDR1 and CDR2 are MNHEY and SVGAGI. V lost 5 bases, J lost 4 bases, and 2 bases stayed unmatched. This CDR3 comprises 14 residues.